The entry below describes one TCR beta chain. This record belongs to a study of blood T cells in healthy people across ages. The length of the CDR3 is 16 residues. The germline V gene has CDR1 SGHRS and CDR2 YFSETQ. The ends lost 4 bases at V and 13 bases at J; junction bases unmatched: 15. Together with a sample-barcoded 5' primer, a J-beta primer mix was included in a second PCR lasting about 6 to 11 cycles. TCRdb re-called the 5' RACE reads through MiXCR, storing one row per CDR3 protein. This table holds 800,000 or so distinct CDR3 sequences, roughly 46% found once. This sequence was found in a man older than 75 in good health. The chain joins TRBV5-1 to TRBJ2-4; TRBD2 matches at 12 bases. The sample consisted of blood. The CDR3 DNA is TGCGCCAGCAGCCAACCACGGACTAGCGGGGACAATGAGCAGTACTTC. This codes for CASSQPRTSGDNEQYF.